This T cell receptor beta chain was sequenced for a study of tissue T cells after allogeneic stem cell transplantation. The study's findings and limits: Few T cell clones were shared across patients, but motif clusters showed tissue-specific shared signatures. Sampling depth was limited, and the cohort was small and clinically varied.

V gave up 5 bases and J gave up 1 base; unmatched junction bases: 7. Germline V gives CDR1 SNHLY, CDR2 FYNGKV (reference sequence). The length of the CDR3 is 15 residues. Assay: immunoSEQ multiplex PCR; the TCRdb copy retains only in-frame clones and omits some. The data show 15,000 to 20,000 clones, roughly three quarters seen once. A note on this clone: Its antigen is currently unknown. All gene names here are mouse names. The sequenced fragment ends 1 residue before the CDR3 boundary, so the rest is inferred from the germline J gene.

This chain links TRBV3 with TRBJ1-1, with 7 positions matching TRBD1. The source material was spleen. This TCR was sampled from a female BALB/c mouse in good health. Mice of this strain are of MHC haplotype H2-d. The CDR3 region is CASSADREGNTEVFF. The CDR3 DNA, read in part, is TGTGCCAGCAGCGCCGACAGGGAAGGAAACACAGAAGTCTTC.